The 27 T cell receptor beta chains in this list originate from one sample, sequenced in a study of human T cells and chemical hapten exposure. This sample's time point: patch test 2, 6 weeks after DPC sensitization. The treatment denotes: therapeutic diphenylcyclopropenone sensitization with weekly scalp DPC. Each CDR3 protein gets one entry after TCRdb re-called the RACE reads with MiXCR. The sample records around 360,000 distinct CDR3 sequences, more than 5% being singletons. Here the sequenced sample was whole blood, taken in connection with sensitization to the hapten diphenylcyclopropenone (DPC). The receptor source for this set is a young woman with alopecia areata. Some clones in this sample may be carry-over from other donors' samples.

The rearrangement links TRBV12-3 or TRBV12-4 to TRBJ2-7, with 7 bases aligning to TRBD1. This CDR3 has 14 amino acids. Unmatched junction bases numbered 2, after V lost 3 bases and J lost 0 bases. The CDR3 region has the DNA TGTGCCAGCAGTTTTGGACAGGACTCCTACGAGCAGTACTTC. Encoded protein: CASSFGQDSYEQYF.

This clonotype occurred many times. This sequence joins TRBV12-3 or TRBV12-4 and TRBJ2-1; possibly TRBD1 for D (6 bases). This CDR3 contains 13 residues. The ends were cut back, 6 bases at V and 10 bases at J, with 16 bases in the middle. CDR3 coding DNA: TGTGCCAGCAGCAATCTGGGGGCCCGAGAGCAGTTCTTC. The encoded protein is CASSNLGAREQFF.

The rearrangement uses TRBV20-1 and TRBJ1-4; 9 nucleotides match TRBD1. CDR1 is DFQATT and CDR2 is SNEGSKA in the germline V gene (reference sequence). The ends lost 6 bases at V and 0 bases at J; junction bases unmatched: 8. The CDR3 is 16 residues long. The CDR3 sequence: CSASRDRAATNEKLFF. The CDR3 DNA is TGCAGTGCCAGTAGGGACAGGGCTGCAACTAATGAAAAACTGTTTTTT.

This clonotype was recorded at least ten times. The V call is TRBV6-5, the J call TRBJ2-5; 7 bases map to TRBD2. The junction had 6 bases not matched to a gene; V was cut back by 5 bases and J by 3 bases. This CDR3 region has 14 residues. The germline gives CDR1 MNHEY, CDR2 SVGAGI. The chain's CDR3 is CASSRPGLKETQYF. In DNA, the CDR3 is TGTGCCAGCAGTCGGCCGGGACTAAAAGAGACCCAGTACTTC.

In its sample, this clonotype was seen many times. The chain joins TRBV29-1 to TRBJ2-6; D not certain. CDR3 length: 16 amino acids. V was pared by 0 bases and J by 0 bases, with 9 bases between. The germline V gene has CDR1 SQVTM and CDR2 ANQGSEA. The CDR3 reads CSVEDRHSSGANVLTF. In DNA form, the CDR3 reads TGCAGCGTTGAAGATCGGCACAGCTCTGGGGCCAACGTCCTGACTTTC.

In this sample, this clonotype turned up a few times. The chain uses TRBV18 and TRBJ1-1; D remains ambiguous. CDR3 size: 15 residues. Per germline, CDR1 KGHSH and CDR2 LQKENI. V was pared by 2 bases and J by 5 bases, with 15 bases between. This CDR3 reads CASSPRKGRKTEAFF. For the CDR3, the DNA is TGTGCCAGCTCACCAAGAAAGGGTCGGAAAACTGAAGCTTTCTTT.

This clonotype was picked up many times. This sequence joins TRBV6-5 and TRBJ2-3; D is possibly TRBD2 (5 bases). The CDR3 spans 13 residues. CDR1 MNHEY and CDR2 SVGAGI come from the germline V gene. Trimming left V 8 bases short and J 4 bases short, with 13 bases between. As DNA, the CDR3 is TGTGCCAGCTCGGTTGGAGGAGCAGATACGCAGTATTTT. It is translated as CASSVGGADTQYF.

In this sample, this clonotype turned up many times. The junction differs from germline at one of its ends, possibly a read error. The chain is built from TRBV6-1 and TRBJ2-3; the D is unclear. This CDR3 has 10 residues. CDR1 is MNHNS and CDR2 is SASEGT in the germline V gene. This chain's CDR3 is CASRTSTAQF. In nucleotides, the CDR3 is TGTGCCAGCAGGACCTCGACTGCCCAATTT.

The sample holds a few counts of this clonotype. Here the CDR3 reads CASSKDKGNPLGQPQHF. CDR3 DNA sequence: TGTGCCAGCAGCAAAGATAAAGGGAATCCCCTCGGGCAGCCCCAGCATTTT. The chain links TRBV21-1 to TRBJ1-5; the D call of TRBD1 is as the table states it, not checked on the DNA. TRBV21-1 is described as a pseudogene. There are 17 residues in the CDR3.

About this clonotype: One end of the junction fails to match germline, which may point to a read error. The chain employs TRBV19 and TRBJ1-5; no definite D call. This CDR3 comprises 15 residues. Germline V gene lookup returns CDR1 LNHDA and CDR2 SQIVND (reference sequence). As DNA, the CDR3 is TGTACCAGTAGCCCGACGGGATATAGCAATCAGCCCCAGCATTTT. Its protein product is CTSSPTGYSNQPQHF. Looking up the rest from reference TRBV19 and TRBJ1-5 gives the full variable domain: DGGITQSPKYLFRKEGQNVTLSCEQNLNHDAMYWYRQDPGQGLRLIYYSQIVNDFQKGDIAEGYSVSREKKESFPLTVTSAQKNPTAFYLCTSSPTGYSNQPQHFGDGTRLSIL.

The table lists this clonotype with a few counts. The J gene is TRBJ1-2, the V gene TRBV29-1, with 9 bases fitting TRBD1. The V gene end was trimmed by 4 bases and the J gene end by 2 bases; junction bases not matched to a gene: 2. The CDR3 spans 13 residues. The germline gives CDR1 SQVTM, CDR2 ANQGSEA. The CDR3 nucleotides read TGCAGCGTTGCCGGGACAGGGAACTATGGCTACACCTTC. Translation gives CSVAGTGNYGYTF.

The sample holds many counts of this clonotype. J is TRBJ1-2 and V is TRBV6-4; D perhaps matches TRBD1 (6 bases). Looked up from germline, CDR1 is MRHNA and CDR2 is SNTAGT. This CDR3 is built from 13 residues. Between the trimmed V and J ends, which lost 3 bases and 7 bases, there was a span of 12 bases. As DNA, the CDR3 is TGTGCCAGCAGTGAACAGGGAGGCGCTGGCTACACCTTC. Amino acid sequence: CASSEQGGAGYTF.

This clonotype appeared a few times. The chain has TRBV7-2 and TRBJ1-1, with 8 bases fitting TRBD1. Losses at the gene ends were 5 bases for V and 11 bases for J; bases not matched to a gene: 7. In germline, CDR1 is SGHTA, CDR2 FQGNSA. The CDR3 extends over 12 amino acids. The CDR3 DNA sequence: TGTGCCAGCAGCCTGTTACAGGGGGATGCTTTCTTT. Translation: CASSLLQGDAFF.

This rearrangement joins TRBV12-5 to TRBJ1-2; D gene uncertain. This CDR3 spans 11 amino acids. Germline loops: CDR1 LGHNT, CDR2 FRNRAP. V was pared by 2 bases and J by 4 bases, with 2 bases between. CDR3 residues: CASGLLYGYTF. The CDR3, as DNA: TGTGCTAGTGGTTTGCTCTATGGCTACACCTTC. The full variable domain, its missing parts supplied by reference TRBV12-5 and TRBJ1-2, is DARVTQTPRHKVTEMGQEVTMRCQPILGHNTVFWYRQTMMQGLELLAYFRNRAPLDDSGMPKDRFSAEMPDATLATLKIQPSEPRDSAVYFCASGLLYGYTFGSGTRLTVV.

The chain joins TRBV3-1 to TRBJ2-1, with a possible D match to TRBD1 (6 bases). Germline V CDR1 and CDR2: LGHDT, YNNKEL (reference sequence). The CDR3 consists of 14 residues. V was trimmed by 5 bases and J by 0 bases, leaving 8 bases between them. The CDR3: CASSYRVSYNEQFF. CDR3 DNA: TGTGCCAGCAGCTACAGGGTCTCCTACAATGAGCAGTTCTTC.

The table lists this clonotype with many counts. The chain joins TRBV5-4 to TRBJ2-1; 8 bases are shared with TRBD2. J lost 6 bases, V lost 5 bases, and 13 bases had no gene match. CDR3 length: 16 residues. Germline CDR1 is SGHNT and CDR2 is YYREEE (reference sequence). The CDR3: CASSSSGTRGRNEQFF. CDR3 coding DNA: TGTGCCAGCAGTTCTTCCGGGACTAGAGGTCGCAATGAGCAGTTCTTC.

Only a few counts were recorded for this clonotype. The chain joins TRBV6-5 to TRBJ2-3; the D gene is possibly TRBD2 (6 bases). Per germline, CDR1 MNHEY and CDR2 SVGAGI. The V end lost 2 bases, the J end lost 1 base, and 16 bases lay between the germline ends. The CDR3 is 17 residues long. CDR3 protein: CASSYGGSRGGTDTQYF. The CDR3 DNA reads as TGTGCCAGCAGTTACGGTGGTTCGCGGGGCGGCACAGATACGCAGTATTTT.

In this sample, this clonotype turned up many times. The rearrangement uses TRBV6-2 or TRBV6-3 and TRBJ2-1, with TRBD1 identical over 7 bases. CDR3 length: 13 residues. Germline V CDR1 and CDR2: MNHEY, SVGEGT. V was pared by 5 bases and J by 9 bases, with 7 bases of the junction left unmatched. The CDR3 region is CASSQGEWSEQFF. CDR3 nucleotide sequence: TGTGCCAGCAGTCAGGGGGAGTGGAGTGAGCAGTTCTTC.

This clonotype was seen repeatedly, ten times or more. The chain links TRBV10-3 to TRBJ1-6, with no clear D. V was pared by 10 bases and J by 4 bases, with 23 bases between. CDR3 length equals 17 residues. Germline CDR1 reads ENHRY; CDR2 reads SYGVKD. The DNA of the CDR3 is TGTGCCACCGCTCGCGTCGGGGTGGCAGGTTATAATTCACCCCTCCACTTT. This codes for CATARVGVAGYNSPLHF.

The V and J genes are TRBV11-1 and TRBJ2-1; no firm D call. CDR3 size: 14 residues. The germline gives CDR1 SGHAT, CDR2 FQDESV (reference sequence). V was clipped by 5 bases and J by 2 bases, with 10 bases between them. The CDR3 DNA is TGTGCCAGCAGCGTCCAGGTGCCCTACAATGAGCAGTTCTTC. It yields the protein CASSVQVPYNEQFF.

This clonotype has only a few counts. The CDR3 spells CASSRAADEQYF. DNA for the CDR3: TGTGCCAGCAGCCGCGCAGCCGACGAGCAGTACTTC. The chain is built from TRBV7-9 and TRBJ2-7; D remains unclear. Trimming took off 5 bases at V and 5 bases at J, with 10 bases between the two ends. The CDR3 is made up of 12 amino acids. Per germline, CDR1 SEHNR and CDR2 FQNEAQ (reference sequence).

In its sample, this clonotype was seen a few times. The chain recombines TRBV27 with TRBJ2-7, with TRBD2 identical over 16 bases. Germline loops: CDR1 MNHEY, CDR2 SMNVEV (reference sequence). There are 18 residues in the CDR3. The V and J ends lost 1 base and 0 bases, in that order; junction bases with no gene match: 3. The CDR3 DNA sequence: TGTGCCAGCAGTTTATTCGGGACTAGCGGGGGGGCCTCCTACGAGCAGTACTTC. It codes for CASSLFGTSGGASYEQYF.

The gene calls are TRBV10-3 and TRBJ2-7; TRBD2 agrees at 13 bases. Germline trimming cut 0 bases from V and 6 bases from J; bases unmatched to any gene: 2. Germline values: CDR1 ENHRY, CDR2 SYGVKD. The CDR3 sequence is 15 residues long. CDR3 loop: CAISESTSGGFEQYF. In nucleotides, the CDR3 is TGTGCCATCAGTGAGTCGACTAGCGGGGGGTTCGAGCAGTACTTC.

The rearrangement joins TRBV7-2 to TRBJ2-3; the D is unclear. CDR1 is SGHTA and CDR2 is FQGNSA in the germline V gene. The CDR3 is made up of 14 amino acids. The V and J ends lost 3 bases and 3 bases respectively, with 10 bases between them. CDR3 region: CASSFISTTDTQYF. CDR3 nucleotide sequence: TGTGCCAGCAGCTTTATCAGTACTACAGATACGCAGTATTTT.

This clonotype occurred many times. This chain connects TRBV4-3 to TRBJ2-7; tentative D call: TRBD1 (7 bases). Per germline, CDR1 LGHNA and CDR2 YSLEER. This CDR3 is 15 amino acids long. The V and J ends lost 0 bases and 3 bases respectively, with 12 bases between them. The CDR3 DNA is TGCGCCAGCAGCCAAGATCACCAGGGGGGCTACGAGCAGTACTTC. Translation: CASSQDHQGGYEQYF.

At least ten counts were recorded for this clonotype. The chain links TRBV5-8 to TRBJ2-5; D ambiguous. V was pared by 5 bases and J by 6 bases, with 11 bases between. The germline V gene has CDR1 SGHTS and CDR2 YDEGEE. The CDR3 spans 12 residues. In DNA, the CDR3 is TGTGCCAGCAGGTCCATGGGAAAGACCCAGTACTTC. The encoded protein is CASRSMGKTQYF.

This clonotype was picked up a small number of times. V usage is TRBV5-1 and J usage is TRBJ2-7, with 7 bases aligning to TRBD2. Trimming cost V 6 bases and J 0 bases; bases outside gene matches: 9. The CDR3 contains 15 residues. Germline V gene lookup returns CDR1 SGHRS and CDR2 YFSETQ. The CDR3 nucleotides are TGCGCCAGCAACTCCTTTGGCGGGGGCTCCTACGAGCAGTACTTC. Translated, it gives CASNSFGGGSYEQYF.